The 27 T cell receptor beta chains below all came from one sample that was sequenced in a study of T cell responses to AZD1222 COVID-19 vaccine. Produced via immunoSEQ multiplex PCR; TCRdb's table is partial and in-frame only. Of over 120,000 clones in the sample, roughly 88% are singletons; the top ten hold more than 7%. The sample in question was peripheral blood, obtained on day 0 of AZD1222 vaccination. These receptors all come from an adult in good health.

The CDR3 DNA reads as TGTGCCAGCAGCCAAGGGTCTAGCGCATACAATGAGCAGTTCTTC. It codes for CASSQGSSAYNEQFF. The chain recombines TRBV3-1 (or the pseudogene TRBV3-2) with TRBJ2-1; a possible D gene is TRBD2 (6 bases). This CDR3 comprises 15 residues. Germline V lookup: CDR1 LGHDT, CDR2 YNNKEL (reference sequence). The germline V and J ends were trimmed by 1 base and 4 bases, with 11 bases remaining between them.

The chain has TRBV5-1 and TRBJ1-1; D unresolved. V was clipped by 0 bases and J by 0 bases, with 12 bases between them. The CDR3 is 16 amino acids. From germline, CDR1 is SGHRS and CDR2 YFSETQ. The CDR3 nucleotides are TGCGCCAGCAGCTTGGAAGAGGTGAGAATGAACACTGAAGCTTTCTTT. It encodes CASSLEEVRMNTEAFF.

This chain uses TRBV6-5 with TRBJ1-2, with D possibly being TRBD1 (5 bases). This CDR3 is built from 15 residues. CDR1 and CDR2 from the germline V gene are MNHEY and SVGAGI. The germline V and J ends were trimmed by 6 bases and 8 bases, with 22 bases remaining between them. CDR3 sequence reads: CASSHPLDSAAGYTF. CDR3 nucleotides: TGTGCCAGCAGCCACCCACTTGACAGCGCCGCGGGCTACACCTTC.

The V call is TRBV28, the J call TRBJ1-5, with no clear D. The V and J ends lost 3 bases and 3 bases respectively, with 12 bases between them. Germline-derived CDR1 and CDR2 are MDHEN and SYDVKM. This CDR3 comprises 15 residues. Written as DNA, the CDR3 is TGTGCCAGCAGTTTGGGTGTGGGTTACAATCAGCCCCAGCATTTT. This gives the protein CASSLGVGYNQPQHF.

J is TRBJ1-6 and V is TRBV5-1; D unresolved. The CDR3 is 14 residues long. The germline CDR1 and CDR2 sequences are SGHRS and YFSETQ. Trimming cost V 0 bases and J 7 bases, with 8 bases left between them. This CDR3 is CASSLEGNNSPLHF. DNA for the CDR3: TGCGCCAGCAGCTTGGAAGGGAACAATTCACCCCTCCACTTT.

This chain uses TRBV18 with TRBJ2-5, with D possibly called TRBD1 or TRBD2 (5 bases each). Trimming shortened V by 0 bases and J by 5 bases, and 10 bases separated the two germline ends. CDR1 and CDR2 from the germline V gene are KGHSH and LQKENI. This CDR3 has 14 residues. The DNA of the CDR3 is TGTGCCAGCTCACCACCGGGGGTAGGGGAGACCCAGTACTTC. Translated, it gives CASSPPGVGETQYF.

This clone has just a few counts. The chain uses TRBV30 and TRBJ1-5; D gene uncertain. The CDR3 is 16 amino acids. V gave up 1 base and J gave up 0 bases, with 13 bases separating them. Germline lookup yields CDR1 GTSNPN and CDR2 SVGIG (reference sequence). CDR3 bases: TGTGCCTGGAGTGATTGGGCCCTCTATAGCAATCAGCCCCAGCATTTT. Translated: CAWSDWALYSNQPQHF.

The chain recombines TRBV6-1 with TRBJ1-4; 10 nucleotides align to TRBD1. The CDR3 covers 17 residues. The V and J ends lost 4 bases and 8 bases, in that order; junction bases with no gene match: 13. Germline V CDR1 and CDR2: MNHNS, SASEGT. CDR3 protein: CASSGRDRGLRGEKLFF. The CDR3 nucleotides are TGTGCCAGCAGTGGCCGGGACAGGGGACTCCGAGGGGAAAAACTGTTTTTT.

This clone has a handful of counts. This chain uses TRBV12-5 with TRBJ2-3; TRBD1 is a possible D gene (7 bases). CDR3 length: 14 amino acids. V was clipped by 5 bases and J by 4 bases, with 13 bases between them. Germline values: CDR1 LGHNT, CDR2 FRNRAP. The CDR3 protein is CASGRDREADTQYF. The CDR3 DNA is TGTGCTAGTGGTCGCGACAGGGAGGCAGATACGCAGTATTTT.

The V call is TRBV6-5, the J call TRBJ1-3; 10 bases map to TRBD1. This CDR3 has 16 amino acids. J lost 4 bases, V lost 0 bases, and 3 bases had no gene match. The V gene's germline CDR1 is MNHEY and CDR2 SVGAGI. The CDR3 DNA reads TGTGCCAGCAGTTACTCTGGACAGGGGGTCGGAAACACCATATATTTT. It is translated as CASSYSGQGVGNTIYF.

The chain couples TRBV19 to TRBJ1-6, with a weak D call TRBD1 (6 bases). There are 18 residues in the CDR3. V was pared by 6 bases and J by 0 bases, with 18 bases between. The germline V gene has CDR1 LNHDA and CDR2 SQIVND (reference sequence). The CDR3 bases are TGTGCCAGTAGCCTCGGCCGGACAGCGAGCTCCTATAATTCACCCCTCCACTTT. Translation gives CASSLGRTASSYNSPLHF.

The chain employs TRBV19 and TRBJ1-2; the D is unclear. With 1 base removed from V and 8 bases from J, the gap between germline ends came to 8 bases. CDR3 length equals 12 residues. Germline V gives CDR1 LNHDA, CDR2 SQIVND (reference sequence). The CDR3 reads CASSIGASGYTF. In DNA, the CDR3 is TGTGCCAGTAGTATAGGGGCTAGCGGCTACACCTTC. The full variable domain, its missing parts supplied by reference TRBV19 and TRBJ1-2, is DGGITQSPKYLFRKEGQNVTLSCEQNLNHDAMYWYRQDPGQGLRLIYYSQIVNDFQKGDIAEGYSVSREKKESFPLTVTSAQKNPTAFYLCASSIGASGYTFGSGTRLTVV.

CDR3 DNA: TGTGCCAGCAGCAGGGGGACTAGCGGGATCGGTAATGAGCAGTTCTTC. As protein: CASSRGTSGIGNEQFF. The rearrangement uses TRBV7-9 and TRBJ2-1, with 13 bases matching TRBD2. Trimming removed 5 bases from V and 7 bases from J; junction bases left unmatched: 8. The CDR3 has 16 residues. Germline V gene lookup returns CDR1 SEHNR and CDR2 FQNEAQ (reference sequence).

This clone appeared once. The CDR3 sequence is CAISESATSGPYNEQFF. The CDR3 DNA reads as TGTGCCATCAGTGAGTCGGCGACTAGCGGGCCTTACAATGAGCAGTTCTTC. The V and J genes are TRBV10-3 and TRBJ2-1, with 10 bases aligning to TRBD2. This CDR3 has 17 residues. V dropped 0 bases and J dropped 4; count of bases not matched to a gene: 6. Germline CDR1 ENHRY, CDR2 SYGVKD.

The chain joins TRBV6-1 to TRBJ2-3; D might be TRBD1 (6 bases). V lost 2 bases and J lost 2, with 11 bases in between. The CDR3 runs 15 residues. Germline V gives CDR1 MNHNS, CDR2 SASEGT. The CDR3 DNA reads TGTGCCAGCAGTGAACAGGGGCCCTACACAGATACGCAGTATTTT. Amino acids: CASSEQGPYTDTQYF.

This chain joins TRBV3-1 (or the pseudogene TRBV3-2) and TRBJ2-7; 13 positions agree with TRBD2. Germline V lookup: CDR1 LGHDT, CDR2 YNNKEL (reference sequence). The CDR3 has 15 residues. The V and J ends lost 4 bases and 4 bases, in that order; junction bases with no gene match: 4. The CDR3 sequence: CASSPRTSGSYEQYF. As DNA, the CDR3 is TGTGCCAGCAGCCCCCGGACTAGCGGGAGTTACGAGCAGTACTTC.

The V and J genes are TRBV10-3 and TRBJ2-7; no definite D call. The ends were cut back, 6 bases at V and 3 bases at J, with 21 bases in the middle. The CDR3 is 16 residues long. The germline V gene has CDR1 ENHRY and CDR2 SYGVKD. CDR3 DNA sequence: TGTGCCATCAGCGACCCGTCTTGGGCCCCCGACTACGAGCAGTACTTC. Residues: CAISDPSWAPDYEQYF.

The chain combines TRBV7-2 with TRBJ2-4, with 7 bases lining up with TRBD1. In germline, CDR1 is SGHTA, CDR2 FQGNSA. CDR3 length equals 15 residues. V trimming: 5 bases; J trimming: 1 base; junction bases outside the gene matches: 5. The CDR3 loop is CASSQDRVAKNIQYF. The CDR3 nucleotides read TGTGCCAGCAGCCAAGACAGGGTTGCCAAAAACATTCAGTACTTC.

This chain connects TRBV27 to TRBJ2-7, with 9 bases lining up with TRBD2. J lost 7 bases, V lost 0 bases, and 13 bases had no gene match. The CDR3 length is 17 residues. Germline CDR1 and CDR2: MNHEY and SMNVEV (reference sequence). Written as DNA, the CDR3 is TGTGCCAGCAGTTTATCGAGAACGGGTAGCGGGAGAGGTGAGCAGTACTTC. Protein product: CASSLSRTGSGRGEQYF.

The J gene is TRBJ2-1, the V gene TRBV10-2, with 10 nucleotides matching TRBD1. Per the germline V gene, CDR1 is WSHSY and CDR2 is SAAADI. This CDR3 comprises 13 residues. J lost 4 bases, V lost 8 bases, and 2 bases had no gene match. The CDR3 DNA reads as TGCGCCAGCCGACAGGGGGCTTACAATGAGCAGTTCTTC. It specifies CASRQGAYNEQFF.

This chain joins TRBV5-1 and TRBJ2-7; a possible D gene is TRBD1 (5 bases). CDR1 is SGHRS, CDR2 YFSETQ, per germline. The ends were cut back, 0 bases at V and 0 bases at J, with 7 bases in the middle. The CDR3 runs to 14 residues. The CDR3 coding sequence is TGCGCCAGCAGCTTGGGACAGCCCTCCTACGAGCAGTACTTC. It is translated as CASSLGQPSYEQYF.

The V gene is TRBV2, the J gene TRBJ1-1; 10 bases agree with TRBD1. Germline loops: CDR1 SNHLY, CDR2 FYNNEI. The CDR3 consists of 12 residues. V shed 11 bases, J shed 4 bases, and the junction held 4 bases outside the gene matches. The CDR3: CAGRDRGTEAFF. The DNA of the CDR3 is TGTGCCGGCCGGGACAGGGGCACTGAAGCTTTCTTT.

As to this clone: The same CDR3 arises from other DNA sequences in this sample as well. This chain connects TRBV30 to TRBJ1-1; a weak D match, TRBD1 (5 bases). Germline CDR1 is GTSNPN and CDR2 is SVGIG (reference sequence). This CDR3 is 13 amino acids long. V was trimmed by 0 bases and J by 4 bases, leaving 9 bases between them. The CDR3 is CAWSVGGGTEAFF. CDR3 nucleotides: TGTGCCTGGAGTGTGGGGGGAGGCACTGAAGCTTTCTTT.

With regard to this clone: The sample carries other DNA sequences with the same CDR3. The V gene is TRBV18, the J gene TRBJ1-6, with a weak D call TRBD1 (6 bases). Trimming shortened V by 3 bases and J by 8 bases, and 11 bases separated the two germline ends. CDR1 and CDR2 from the germline V gene are KGHSH and LQKENI. The CDR3 covers 14 residues. CDR3 sequence: CASSPTQGDSPLHF. The CDR3 DNA follows: TGTGCCAGCTCACCGACACAGGGTGATTCACCCCTCCACTTT.

CDR3 loop: CASSYRGAPNEKLFF. CDR3 nucleotide sequence: TGTGCCAGCAGTTACCGGGGGGCTCCAAATGAAAAACTGTTTTTT. The chain employs TRBV6-5 and TRBJ1-4; TRBD1 might be the D (6 bases). The V gene's germline CDR1 is MNHEY and CDR2 SVGAGI. V lost 2 bases to trimming and J lost 5 bases, with 12 bases between them. This CDR3 has 15 amino acids.

The chain combines TRBV19 with TRBJ1-3; 8 bases are shared with TRBD1. The V segment lost 7 bases and the J segment 1 base; nucleotides outside the gene matches: 6. The CDR3 is 15 residues long. CDR1 is LNHDA and CDR2 is SQIVND in the germline V gene (reference sequence). This CDR3 reads CASKETGASGNTIYF. Written as DNA, the CDR3 is TGTGCCAGTAAGGAGACAGGGGCTTCTGGAAACACCATATATTTT.

The chain couples TRBV6-5 to TRBJ1-1; 11 bases are shared with TRBD1. Germline V gene sequence: CDR1 MNHEY, CDR2 SVGAGI. This CDR3 is 13 amino acids long. V lost 9 bases, J lost 5 bases, and 5 bases stayed unmatched. The CDR3 loop is CASGQGASTEAFF. Written as DNA, the CDR3 is TGTGCCAGTGGACAGGGGGCTAGTACTGAAGCTTTCTTT.